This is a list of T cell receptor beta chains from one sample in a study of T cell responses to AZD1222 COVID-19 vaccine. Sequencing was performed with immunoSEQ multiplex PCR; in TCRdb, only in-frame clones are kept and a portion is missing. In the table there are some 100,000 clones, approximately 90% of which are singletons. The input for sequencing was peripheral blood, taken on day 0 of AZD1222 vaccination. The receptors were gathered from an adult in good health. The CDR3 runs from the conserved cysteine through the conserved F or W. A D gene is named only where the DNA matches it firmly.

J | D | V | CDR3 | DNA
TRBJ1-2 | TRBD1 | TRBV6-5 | CASSQGDRVYGYTF | TGTGCCAGCAGCCAGGGGGACAGGGTCTATGGCTACACCTTC
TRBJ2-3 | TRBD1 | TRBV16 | CASSRLRGDRGEPDTQYF | TGTGCCAGCAGCCGTCTAAGGGGGGACAGGGGCGAACCAGATACGCAGTATTTT
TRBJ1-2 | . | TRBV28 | CASSLTPMAGNDGYTF | TGTGCCAGCAGTTTAACCCCGATGGCAGGGAACGATGGCTACACCTTC
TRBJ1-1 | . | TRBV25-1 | CASRRGYTEAFF | TGTGCCAGCAGAAGGGGTTACACTGAAGCTTTCTTT
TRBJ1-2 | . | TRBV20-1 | CSASPTNYGYTF | TGCAGTGCTAGTCCGACGAACTATGGCTACACCTTC
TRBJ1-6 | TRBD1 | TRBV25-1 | CASSVGQGDHSPLHF | TGTGCCAGCAGTGTCGGACAGGGGGATCATTCACCCCTCCACTTT
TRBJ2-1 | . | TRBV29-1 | CSVDGFGNEQFF | TGCAGCGTTGACGGATTCGGGAATGAGCAGTTCTTC
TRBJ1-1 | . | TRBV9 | CASSVGWAMNTEAFF | TGTGCCAGCAGCGTAGGGTGGGCCATGAACACTGAAGCTTTCTTT
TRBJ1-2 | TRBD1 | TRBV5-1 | CASSLVGTGIDYGYTF | TGCGCCAGCAGCTTGGTCGGGACAGGCATAGATTATGGCTACACCTTC
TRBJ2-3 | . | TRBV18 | CASSRTEVRANTQYF | TGTGCCAGCTCACGGACCGAGGTTAGGGCAAATACGCAGTATTTT
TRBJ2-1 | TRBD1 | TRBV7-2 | CASSADRGGYNEQFF | TGTGCCAGCAGCGCCGACAGGGGCGGCTACAATGAGCAGTTCTTC
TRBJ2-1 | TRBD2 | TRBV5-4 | CASSLDGVASGIYNEQFF | TGTGCCAGCAGCTTGGACGGGGTTGCTAGCGGAATCTACAATGAGCAGTTCTTC
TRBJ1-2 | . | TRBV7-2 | CASSLQGRVYGYTF | TGTGCCAGCAGCTTACAGGGCAGGGTATATGGCTACACCTTC